This T cell receptor beta chain was sequenced in a study of breast tumors, draining lymph nodes, adjacent tissues. General study points: The lymph node origin of tumor T cells was framed as consistent with a hypothesis, not demonstrated.

This clonotype has ten or more counts. Its antigen is unknown. Breast cancer patients provided tissue from their axillary draining lymph nodes. V lost 5 bases and J 3 bases, leaving 11 bases between the germline ends. Per germline, CDR1 SGHTA and CDR2 FQGNSA. This CDR3 is 13 amino acids long. TCRdb reprocessed the multiplex PCR reads with MiXCR, giving one entry per CDR3 protein. The sample carries more than 200,000 distinct CDR3 sequences, about 34% recorded once. The chain links TRBV7-2 to TRBJ2-7, with no clear D. The clonotype originates from a female donor with breast cancer. Some clones in this sample may be carry-over from other donors' samples. Sequenced sample: axillary lymph node tissue. CDR3 coding DNA: TGTGCCAGCAGCCGTAAGAAACTCTACGAGCAGTACTTC. It specifies CASSRKKLYEQYF.